These T cell receptor beta chains were read from a single sample in a study of vaccination effects on CD4 cells after COVID-19. Repertoires were generated with immunoSEQ multiplex PCR, while TCRdb's copy carries only in-frame clones and drops some. The repertoire holds roughly 30,000 clones, with around 80% as singletons. These receptors have no known antigen. Sequences were derived from CD4+ T cells from PBMCs cultured without peptide, sampled after COVID-19 vaccination. The receptors were gathered from a human donor who had a prior SARS-CoV-2 infection. The CDR3 runs from the conserved cysteine through the conserved F or W. D genes are given only for firm matches. Size values are once, few and many counts, or a class for expanded clones, and some rows have none.

d_gene	v_gene	abundance	j_gene	CDR3aa	CDR3nt
NA	TRBV7-8	few	TRBJ2-7	CASSLAARRGYEQYF	TGTGCCAGCAGCTTAGCCGCTCGAAGGGGCTACGAGCAGTACTTC
TRBD2	TRBV4-2	NA	TRBJ2-3	CASSQDGLAGGTDTQYF	TGTGCCAGCAGCCAAGACGGGCTAGCGGGAGGCACAGATACGCAGTATTTT
TRBD2	TRBV4-2	NA	TRBJ2-1	CASSQASGRHEQFF	TGTGCCAGCAGCCAAGCTAGCGGGAGGCATGAGCAGTTCTTC
TRBD2	TRBV6-5	NA	TRBJ2-5	CASSYSGSGSSKTQYF	TGTGCCAGCAGTTACTCTGGTAGCGGGAGCTCTAAGACCCAGTACTTC
TRBD1	TRBV27	NA	TRBJ1-1	CASSKDRRTGRKTEAFF	TGTGCCAGCAGCAAAGATAGGCGGACAGGGAGGAAGACTGAAGCTTTCTTT
TRBD2	TRBV2	NA	TRBJ2-3	CASSANSGGAQTTQYF	TGTGCCAGCAGCGCGAACTCCGGGGGGGCACAGACTACGCAGTATTTT
NA	TRBV30	few	TRBJ2-7	CAWSDGASYEQYF	TGTGCCTGGAGCGACGGGGCATCCTACGAGCAGTACTTC
NA	TRBV3-1/TRBV3-2	NA	TRBJ1-2	CASSQDVSWGGPYGYTF	TGTGCCAGCAGCCAAGATGTTTCATGGGGAGGTCCCTATGGCTACACCTTC
NA	TRBV29-1	once	TRBJ2-1	CSVEDGGRKGYSTEQFF	TGCAGCGTTGAAGACGGGGGTAGGAAGGGTTACTCGACGGAGCAGTTCTTC
TRBD1	TRBV7-6	NA	TRBJ1-3	CASSLGAPQGPRRNTIYF	TGTGCCAGCAGCTTAGGAGCGCCACAGGGGCCACGGCGGAACACCATATATTTT
NA	TRBV6-1	once	TRBJ1-6	CASSEHRGESPLHF	TGTGCCAGCAGTGAACACCGAGGGGAATCACCCCTCCACTTT
TRBD1	TRBV5-1	NA	TRBJ2-3	CASSSNQGTADTQYF	TGCGCCAGCAGCTCGAACCAGGGGACAGCAGATACGCAGTATTTT
NA	TRBV5-1	NA	TRBJ2-3	CASSLSGYTDTQYF	TGCGCCAGCAGCTTGAGCGGTTACACAGATACGCAGTATTTT
TRBD1	TRBV5-1	NA	TRBJ2-5	CASSLDGQGGGTQYF	TGCGCCAGCAGCTTGGATGGACAGGGGGGAGGGACCCAGTACTTC
NA	TRBV18	NA	TRBJ2-5	CASSPKGRETQYF	TGTGCCAGCTCACCGAAGGGGAGGGAGACCCAGTACTTC
NA	TRBV11-3	NA	TRBJ2-3	CASSPGADTQYF	TGTGCCAGCAGCCCCGGCGCAGATACGCAGTATTTT
TRBD2	TRBV27	NA	TRBJ2-2	CASRISGSRITGELFF	TGTGCCAGCAGGATTAGCGGGAGTCGTATCACCGGGGAGCTGTTTTTT
NA	TRBV9	NA	TRBJ1-4	CASSTRALPEKLFF	TGTGCCAGCAGCACACGGGCCTTGCCTGAAAAACTGTTTTTT
TRBD1	TRBV11-2	NA	TRBJ2-1	CASSLGTGAYNEQFF	TGTGCCAGCAGCTTAGGGACAGGGGCCTACAATGAGCAGTTCTTC
TRBD1	TRBV5-1	NA	TRBJ1-4	CASSFGDRDEKLFF	TGCGCCAGCAGCTTTGGGGACAGAGATGAAAAACTGTTTTTT